A selection of T cell receptor beta chains follows, all from one sample in a study of blood T cell repertoires in COVID-19. TCRdb's table, derived via immunoSEQ multiplex PCR, lists solely in-frame clones and lacks some. This sample has tens of thousands of clones, with 90% found just once. Sequencing was performed on peripheral blood. The receptors derive from a man aged 35 to 55 with acute or convalescent COVID-19. Each CDR3 is given with its conserved first and last residue.

v_call: TRBV12-5
cdr3_length: 15
cdr3_aa: CASGGGGSSYNEQFF

v_call: TRBV7-8
cdr3_length: 12
cdr3_aa: CATGTTPYEQYF

v_call: TRBV19
cdr3_length: 14
cdr3_aa: CASRRSAGAYEQYF

v_call: TRBV5-5
cdr3_length: 14
cdr3_aa: CASSPGLASIEQFF

v_call: TRBV3-1/TRBV3-2
cdr3_length: 12
cdr3_aa: CASGRTDNEQFF

v_call: TRBV19
cdr3_length: 18
cdr3_aa: CASSPRRTGGRAVDTQYF

v_call: TRBV6-2/TRBV6-3
cdr3_length: 14
cdr3_aa: CASSWGQGNTEAFF

v_call: TRBV9
cdr3_length: 14
cdr3_aa: CASSGGGLDTEAFF

v_call: TRBV29-1
cdr3_length: 14
cdr3_aa: CSAKGTGGRETQYF

v_call: TRBV19
cdr3_length: 10
cdr3_aa: CASGDYGYTF

v_call: TRBV9
cdr3_length: 12
cdr3_aa: CASSVPGKKLFF

v_call: TRBV4-1
cdr3_length: 17
cdr3_aa: CASSRLAAGGGYNEQFF

v_call: TRBV7-9
cdr3_length: 14
cdr3_aa: CASSLGLLKREQFF

v_call: TRBV6-5
cdr3_length: 14
cdr3_aa: CASRTSGSTDTQYF

v_call: TRBV4-2
cdr3_length: 15
cdr3_aa: CASSQAQGNDEKLFF

v_call: TRBV11-3
cdr3_length: 11
cdr3_aa: CASSQELEQYF

v_call: TRBV29-1
cdr3_length: 14
cdr3_aa: CSVERGGGNTEAFF

v_call: TRBV19
cdr3_length: 16
cdr3_aa: CASSIKAGRAKTEAFF

v_call: TRBV5-4
cdr3_length: 16
cdr3_aa: CASSSGLSNSYNEQFF

v_call: TRBV7-9
cdr3_length: 12
cdr3_aa: CASSSGLDEQYF

v_call: TRBV7-9
cdr3_length: 16
cdr3_aa: CASSRVGGVNTGELFF

v_call: TRBV11-2
cdr3_length: 14
cdr3_aa: CASSPRTGGVGYTF

v_call: TRBV30
cdr3_length: 16
cdr3_aa: CAWSLQRTGGSYEQYF

v_call: TRBV6-5
cdr3_length: 15
cdr3_aa: CASSYSGRGREKLFF

v_call: TRBV27
cdr3_length: 11
cdr3_aa: CASKYTDTQYF

v_call: TRBV9
cdr3_length: 12
cdr3_aa: CASSSGANVLTF

v_call: TRBV30
cdr3_length: 15
cdr3_aa: CAWSDLAEGSYEQYF

v_call: TRBV5-6
cdr3_length: 13
cdr3_aa: CASSPTEQETQYF

v_call: TRBV24-1
cdr3_length: 12
cdr3_aa: CASAGRVNEQFF

v_call: TRBV15
cdr3_length: 15
cdr3_aa: CATSRGTAETDTQYF

v_call: TRBV10-3
cdr3_length: 15
cdr3_aa: CAITPGGPSTDTQYF

v_call: TRBV7-9
cdr3_length: 14
cdr3_aa: CASSAGLPNTEAFF

v_call: TRBV6-5
cdr3_length: 13
cdr3_aa: CASSQGTTDTQYF

v_call: TRBV7-9
cdr3_length: 12
cdr3_aa: CASSSQGGEQFF

v_call: TRBV5-1
cdr3_length: 16
cdr3_aa: CASSLGVGLPDTEAFF

v_call: TRBV6-1
cdr3_length: 15
cdr3_aa: CASSEGGTANGGYTF

v_call: TRBV6-5
cdr3_length: 13
cdr3_aa: CASSPSMETEAFF

v_call: TRBV6-5
cdr3_length: 14
cdr3_aa: CASSSTGFSYEQYF

v_call: TRBV5-4
cdr3_length: 12
cdr3_aa: CASSLSTYEQYF

v_call: TRBV6-5
cdr3_length: 11
cdr3_aa: CASSYQNTIYF

v_call: TRBV5-1
cdr3_length: 14
cdr3_aa: CASSVLDSSYEQYF

v_call: TRBV6-1
cdr3_length: 15
cdr3_aa: CASSDRDRSWSEQFF

v_call: TRBV5-4
cdr3_length: 14
cdr3_aa: CASRTWDTQETQYF

v_call: TRBV7-3
cdr3_length: 12
cdr3_aa: CASSANDNEQFF

v_call: TRBV7-8
cdr3_length: 19
cdr3_aa: CASSLNTATGGMHSYEQYF

v_call: TRBV5-4
cdr3_length: 14
cdr3_aa: CASSSGVNTGELFF

v_call: TRBV18
cdr3_length: 13
cdr3_aa: CASSPPSIDEQFF

v_call: TRBV6-5
cdr3_length: 15
cdr3_aa: CASSLSPTGADTQYF

v_call: TRBV3-1/TRBV3-2
cdr3_length: 16
cdr3_aa: CASSQGDGRGNQPQHF

v_call: TRBV5-4
cdr3_length: 14
cdr3_aa: CASSLGLAGETQYF

v_call: TRBV5-4
cdr3_length: 15
cdr3_aa: CASSFRGQGAGKLFF

v_call: TRBV11-2
cdr3_length: 16
cdr3_aa: CASSSLVGQGTYGYTF

v_call: TRBV3-1/TRBV3-2
cdr3_length: 11
cdr3_aa: CASSQSESRFF

v_call: TRBV19
cdr3_length: 17
cdr3_aa: CALPNGQGASGANVLTF